One and the same sample provided the 16 T cell receptor beta chains below, sequenced in a study of cytomegalovirus exposure and HLA in healthy donors. A multiplex PCR was run with 60 Vbeta primers and 13 Jbeta primers. Using immunoSEQ multiplex PCR, the repertoire was profiled, and TCRdb retains in-frame clones only, with some absent. This table has over 100,000 clones, roughly 70% appearing once. Sequencing input: PBMCs. The receptors were sampled from a man aged 45 to 65 in good health and CMV-seropositive.

As for this clone: The sample contains more than one DNA sequence encoding this CDR3. The chain has TRBV29-1 and TRBJ1-1; D is perhaps TRBD1 (6 bases). Trimming removed 5 bases at V and 5 bases at J, with 6 bases between. CDR3 length: 10 residues. Germline-derived CDR1 and CDR2 are SQVTM and ANQGSEA. The CDR3 spells CSVRGTEAFF. The DNA of the CDR3 is TGCAGCGTTAGGGGGACTGAAGCTTTCTTT.

This clone was observed a few times. The chain is built from TRBV5-1 and TRBJ1-6; 7 bases are shared with TRBD1. Germline values: CDR1 SGHRS, CDR2 YFSETQ. With 4 bases clipped from V and 7 bases from J, the junction kept 5 bases outside the gene matches. CDR3 length: 14 amino acids. The CDR3 is CASSKDRQNSPLHF. The CDR3 nucleotides are TGCGCCAGCAGCAAGGACAGGCAGAATTCACCCCTCCACTTT.

This sequence joins TRBV15 and TRBJ1-3, with D maybe TRBD1 (5 bases). The V end was cut by 4 bases, the J end by 0 bases, with 19 bases between. Germline V gene sequence: CDR1 LNHNV, CDR2 YYDKDF (reference sequence). This CDR3 comprises 18 residues. The CDR3 region is CATSKGVGSTVSGNTIYF. CDR3 coding DNA: TGTGCCACCAGCAAAGGAGTCGGGTCGACAGTCTCTGGAAACACCATATATTTT.

In its sample, this clone was seen a few times. The CDR3 sequence: CSVAGNPGTEAFF. CDR3 DNA: TGCAGCGTTGCCGGCAATCCGGGAACTGAAGCTTTCTTT. V usage is TRBV29-1 and J usage is TRBJ1-1, with D uncertain. The CDR3 length is 13 residues. V lost 4 bases, J lost 5 bases, and 14 bases lay in between. Germline-derived CDR1 and CDR2 are SQVTM and ANQGSEA.

The V and J genes are TRBV6-6 and TRBJ1-2; 7 bases agree with TRBD1. Germline V gene lookup returns CDR1 MNHNY and CDR2 SVGAGI (reference sequence). The CDR3 totals 12 residues. The V and J ends lost 7 bases and 4 bases, in that order; junction bases with no gene match: 3. DNA for the CDR3: TGTGCCAGCAACGGACAGGTCTATGGCTACACCTTC. It yields the protein CASNGQVYGYTF.

CDR3 amino acids: CASSMVGRSYGYTF. The DNA for the CDR3 is TGTGCCAGTAGTATGGTCGGCCGGAGCTATGGCTACACCTTC. The chain recombines TRBV19 with TRBJ1-2, with unresolved D. Trimming pared 3 bases from V and 4 bases from J, leaving 12 bases between. CDR3 size: 14 residues. The germline V gene encodes CDR1 LNHDA and CDR2 SQIVND (reference sequence).

V is TRBV9 and J is TRBJ2-1; D may be TRBD2 (6 bases). Looked up from germline, CDR1 is SGDLS and CDR2 is YYNGEE. Deletions cut 7 bases from V and 4 bases from J, with 15 bases between. The CDR3 has 14 residues. CDR3 protein: CASSHGTPYNEQFF. CDR3 nucleotide sequence: TGTGCCAGCTCCCACGGGACTCCTTACAATGAGCAGTTCTTC.

V and J are TRBV4-2 and TRBJ2-2; TRBD2 agrees at 14 bases. The CDR3 is made up of 18 amino acids. J was trimmed by 3 bases and V by 4 bases; bases with no gene match: 7. CDR1 is LGHNA and CDR2 is YNFKEQ in the germline V gene. The chain's CDR3 is CASSPTTSGGVDTGELFF. The CDR3 coding sequence is TGTGCCAGCAGCCCGACGACTAGCGGGGGGGTGGACACCGGGGAGCTGTTTTTT.

This clone was detected only a few times. The chain is built from TRBV2 and TRBJ2-3; D may be TRBD2 (5 bases). CDR1 and CDR2 from the germline V gene are SNHLY and FYNNEI. CDR3 length equals 13 residues. Deletions cut 3 bases from V and 3 bases from J, with 7 bases between. DNA of the CDR3: TGTGCCAGCAGTGACGGACTTACAGATACGCAGTATTTT. Protein: CASSDGLTDTQYF.

The CDR3 loop is CASSQRQGWAFF. CDR3 sequence (DNA): TGTGCCAGCAGCCAAAGACAGGGATGGGCTTTCTTT. The chain uses TRBV7-2 and TRBJ1-1, with 7 nucleotides matching TRBD1. V trimming: 5 bases; J trimming: 11 bases; junction bases outside the gene matches: 8. In germline, CDR1 is SGHTA, CDR2 FQGNSA. This CDR3 spans 12 amino acids.

The chain combines TRBV25-1 with TRBJ2-2; 9 bases line up with TRBD1. This CDR3 is built from 15 residues. V lost 7 bases to trimming and J lost 5 bases; unmatched junction nucleotides: 8. The V gene's germline CDR1 is MGHDK and CDR2 SYGVNS. The CDR3 is CASTRTGDWTGELFF. The CDR3, as DNA: TGTGCCAGCACTAGGACAGGGGATTGGACCGGGGAGCTGTTTTTT.

The DNA for the CDR3 is TGTGCCAGCAGCTTGTCCTCGGGTTTCACAGATACGCAGTATTTT. It encodes CASSLSSGFTDTQYF. The rearrangement links TRBV7-9 to TRBJ2-3, with D unclear. The V and J ends lost 3 bases and 2 bases respectively, with 12 bases between them. The germline V gene has CDR1 SEHNR and CDR2 FQNEAQ (reference sequence). The CDR3 has 15 amino acids.

This clone was seen a handful of times. The V gene is TRBV27, the J gene TRBJ1-6; 8 bases line up with TRBD1. Losses at the gene ends were 3 bases for V and 5 bases for J; bases not matched to a gene: 3. CDR1 is MNHEY, CDR2 SMNVEV, per germline (reference sequence). The CDR3 has 15 amino acids. This CDR3 is CASSFYRGNNSPLHF. The CDR3 DNA reads TGTGCCAGCAGTTTCTACAGGGGGAATAATTCACCCCTCCACTTT.

This chain uses TRBV5-1 with TRBJ2-1, with 8 bases lining up with TRBD2. Germline values: CDR1 SGHRS, CDR2 YFSETQ. This CDR3 contains 17 residues. With V trimmed by 0 bases and J by 6 bases, 11 bases remained unmatched. The CDR3 region is CASSLVGDSSGLNEQFF. CDR3 nucleotides: TGCGCCAGCAGCTTGGTAGGGGACTCTAGCGGGCTCAATGAGCAGTTCTTC.

DNA of the CDR3: TGTGCCAGCAGTTACAGAGGGCCGCAGGAGACCCAGTACTTC. Protein product: CASSYRGPQETQYF. The V and J genes are TRBV6-5 and TRBJ2-5; D perhaps matches TRBD2 (5 bases). Between the trimmed V and J ends, which lost 2 bases and 5 bases, there was a span of 12 bases. Germline-derived CDR1 and CDR2 are MNHEY and SVGAGI. This CDR3 has 14 amino acids.

This clone has more than one count but fewer than ten. CDR3: CASSLGQALNTEAFF. CDR3 nucleotides: TGTGCCAGCAGTTTAGGACAGGCATTAAACACTGAAGCTTTCTTT. The genes are TRBV6-5 and TRBJ1-1; 7 positions match TRBD1. V shed 4 bases and J 2 bases; nucleotides not matched to a gene: 7. CDR3 length equals 15 residues. Looked up from germline, CDR1 is MNHEY and CDR2 is SVGAGI.